A single sample is the source of the 14 T cell receptor beta chains below, sequenced in a study of human T cells and chemical hapten exposure. Blood, whole and unfractionated, served as the source for total RNA extraction. The library gave individual cDNA molecules unique molecular identifiers. TCRdb processed the reads anew with MiXCR; each CDR3 protein has one entry. The table has about 120,000 distinct CDR3 sequences, 6.5% to 10% seen once. Sample: whole blood. Receptors were obtained from a human donor in good health. Some clones in this sample may be carry-over from other donors' samples.

This clonotype was seen a handful of times. The V gene is TRBV2, the J gene TRBJ2-7, with 12 bases fitting TRBD2. V gave up 5 bases and J gave up 1 base; unmatched junction bases: 6. The V gene's germline CDR1 is SNHLY and CDR2 FYNNEI. The CDR3 is 16 residues long. CDR3: CASSSQLAGGSYEQYF. The CDR3 coding sequence is TGTGCCAGCAGTTCTCAACTAGCGGGAGGATCCTACGAGCAGTACTTC.

A few counts support this clonotype. The chain joins TRBV6-6 to TRBJ2-2; D possibly uses TRBD1 or TRBD2 (5 bases each). Germline-derived CDR1 and CDR2 are MNHNY and SVGAGI (reference sequence). CDR3 length: 15 residues. With 2 bases removed from V and 6 bases from J, the gap between germline ends came to 13 bases. DNA of the CDR3: TGTGCCAGCAGTTACAGGGACCCCCGCCCCGGGGAGCTGTTTTTT. Residues: CASSYRDPRPGELFF.

This clonotype was detected many times. The chain carries TRBV2 and TRBJ1-1, with D tentatively TRBD1 (6 bases). The CDR3 has 13 residues. Per the germline V gene, CDR1 is SNHLY and CDR2 is FYNNEI. Trimming cost V 3 bases and J 6 bases, with 11 bases left between them. The chain's CDR3 is CASSDTGLAEAFF. The CDR3 bases are TGTGCCAGCAGTGATACAGGGCTTGCTGAAGCTTTCTTT.

This clonotype was counted at least ten times. V usage is TRBV12-3 or TRBV12-4 and J usage is TRBJ2-5, with 8 bases matching TRBD1. The CDR3 runs to 15 residues. The ends lost 3 bases at V and 2 bases at J; junction bases unmatched: 5. CDR3 nucleotide sequence: TGTGCCAGCAGTTTTGGGACAGGACCGCAAGAGACCCAGTACTTC. Its protein product is CASSFGTGPQETQYF.

A few counts support this clonotype. The rearrangement joins TRBV4-1 to TRBJ2-1; D ambiguous. V gave up 0 bases and J gave up 1 base, with 7 bases separating them. CDR1 MGHRA and CDR2 YSYEKL come from the germline V gene. CDR3 length: 15 amino acids. The CDR3 spells CASSQDPGSYNEQFF. The DNA of the CDR3 is TGCGCCAGCAGCCAAGATCCGGGTTCCTACAATGAGCAGTTCTTC.

J is TRBJ2-6 and V is TRBV12-5; D is ambiguous. This CDR3 contains 17 residues. The germline CDR1 and CDR2 sequences are LGHNT and FRNRAP. Trimming cost V 2 bases and J 0 bases, with 11 bases left between them. CDR3 sequence (DNA): TGTGCTAGTGGTTTGCGGCCTTTTAGCTCTGGGGCCAACGTCCTGACTTTC. Translated: CASGLRPFSSGANVLTF. The variable domain in full, with the rest retrieved from reference TRBV12-5 and TRBJ2-6, is DARVTQTPRHKVTEMGQEVTMRCQPILGHNTVFWYRQTMMQGLELLAYFRNRAPLDDSGMPKDRFSAEMPDATLATLKIQPSEPRDSAVYFCASGLRPFSSGANVLTFGAGSRLTVL.

This clonotype was seen at least ten times. V gene TRBV5-4 combines with J gene TRBJ1-4, with D possibly being TRBD1 (6 bases). This CDR3 has 16 residues. CDR1 SGHNT and CDR2 YYREEE come from the germline V gene (reference sequence). Trimming shortened V by 3 bases and J by 0 bases, and 12 bases separated the two germline ends. In DNA, the CDR3 is TGTGCCAGCAGCTCATGGGGGGCCGCAACTAATGAAAAACTGTTTTTT. Translated: CASSSWGAATNEKLFF. The full variable domain, in which reference TRBV5-4 and TRBJ1-4 provide the parts outside the CDR3, is ETGVTQSPTHLIKTRGQQVTLRCSSQSGHNTVSWYQQALGQGPQFIFQYYREEENGRGNFPPRFSGLQFPNYSSELNVNALELDDSALYLCASSSWGAATNEKLFFGSGTQLSVL.

This chain links TRBV12-3 or TRBV12-4 with TRBJ1-1; D is unresolved. With 3 bases removed from V and 4 bases from J, the gap between germline ends came to 9 bases. This CDR3 region has 13 residues. The CDR3 sequence: CASSFFDSTEAFF. The DNA for the CDR3 is TGTGCCAGCAGTTTTTTTGATAGCACTGAAGCTTTCTTT.

This clonotype was observed a handful of times. The chain uses TRBV7-2 and TRBJ1-5, with D uncertain. The CDR3 is 16 residues long. Trimming shortened V by 1 base and J by 1 base, and 11 bases separated the two germline ends. Germline V gene data show CDR1 as SGHTA and CDR2 as FQGNSA. CDR3 loop: CASSLVAAESNQPQHF. The CDR3 coding sequence is TGTGCCAGCAGCTTAGTCGCCGCCGAGAGCAATCAGCCCCAGCATTTT.

Only a few counts were recorded for this clonotype. V usage is TRBV7-6 and J usage is TRBJ2-7; D remains unclear. Per germline, CDR1 SGHVS and CDR2 FNYEAQ. This CDR3 has 13 amino acids. V lost 1 base to trimming and J lost 4 bases, with 8 bases between them. For the CDR3, the DNA is TGTGCCAGCAGCTTAGGGGAAGTGTACGAGCAGTACTTC. Its protein is CASSLGEVYEQYF.

V gene TRBV7-2 combines with J gene TRBJ2-2, with 9 nucleotides matching TRBD2. CDR1 is SGHTA, CDR2 FQGNSA, per germline. The CDR3 spans 16 residues. The V segment lost 0 bases and the J segment 4 bases; nucleotides outside the gene matches: 3. The CDR3: CASSLAGLATTGELFF. DNA of the CDR3: TGTGCCAGCAGCTTAGCGGGACTAGCAACCACCGGGGAGCTGTTTTTT.

This clonotype has ten or more counts. The V and J genes are TRBV3-1 and TRBJ1-6; no clear D gene. The CDR3 is made up of 16 amino acids. The V end lost 1 base, the J end lost 3 bases, and 10 bases lay between the germline ends. The V gene's germline CDR1 is LGHDT and CDR2 YNNKEL (reference sequence). The CDR3 is CASSQGDEGYNSPLHF. Here the CDR3 DNA reads TGTGCCAGCAGCCAAGGAGATGAGGGCTATAATTCACCCCTCCACTTT. Complete variable domain (other parts from reference TRBV3-1 and TRBJ1-6): DTAVSQTPKYLVTQMGNDKSIKCEQNLGHDTMYWYKQDSKKFLKIMFSYNNKELIINETVPNRFSPKSPDKAHLNLHINSLELGDSAVYFCASSQGDEGYNSPLHFGNGTRLTVT.

For this clonotype: A much larger clone sits a single nucleotide away, making a read error possible. The chain has TRBV7-9 and TRBJ1-1; possibly TRBD1 for D (6 bases). CDR3 length: 13 residues. Germline V CDR1 and CDR2: SEHNR, FQNEAQ (reference sequence). The CDR3 protein is CAISPLGGLEAFF. CDR3 coding DNA: TGTGCCATCAGCCCATTAGGGGGACTTGAAGCTTTCTTT. Supplemented by reference TRBV7-9 and TRBJ1-1, the full variable domain reads DTGVSQNPRHKITKRGQNVTFRCDPISEHNRLYWYRQTLGQGPEFLTYFQNEAQLEKSRLLSDRFSAERPKGSFSTLEIQRTEQGDSAMYLCAISPLGGLEAFFGQGTRLTVV.

This clonotype was seen repeatedly, ten times or more. The V gene is TRBV6-5, the J gene TRBJ2-1, with no clear D. Trimming shortened V by 6 bases and J by 8 bases, and 8 bases separated the two germline ends. Germline V gene lookup returns CDR1 MNHEY and CDR2 SVGAGI. The CDR3 totals 11 residues. CDR3 region: CASRVLDEQFF. For the CDR3, the DNA is TGTGCCAGCAGGGTTTTGGATGAGCAGTTCTTC.